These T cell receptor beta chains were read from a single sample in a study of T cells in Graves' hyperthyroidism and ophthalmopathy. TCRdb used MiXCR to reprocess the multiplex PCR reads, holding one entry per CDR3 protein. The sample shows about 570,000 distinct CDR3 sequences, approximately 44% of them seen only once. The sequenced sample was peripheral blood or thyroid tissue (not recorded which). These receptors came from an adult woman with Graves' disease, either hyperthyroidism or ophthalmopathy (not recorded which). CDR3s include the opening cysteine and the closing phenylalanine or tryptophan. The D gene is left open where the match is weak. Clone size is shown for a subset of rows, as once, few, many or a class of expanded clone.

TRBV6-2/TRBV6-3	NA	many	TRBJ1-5	CASNSPGMVNQPQHF	TGTGCCAGCAACTCCCCAGGGATGGTCAATCAGCCCCAGCATTTT
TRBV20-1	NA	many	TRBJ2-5	CSARAREGSEETQYF	TGCAGTGCTAGAGCCAGGGAAGGATCGGAAGAGACCCAGTACTTC
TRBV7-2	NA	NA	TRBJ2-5	CASSAPRGLAELTGETQYF	TGTGCCAGCAGCGCCCCTAGGGGGCTAGCGGAACTCACCGGGGAGACCCAGTACTTC
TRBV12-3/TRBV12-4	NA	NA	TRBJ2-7	CASSFRVAEQYF	TGTGCCAGCAGTTTCCGGGTCGCCGAGCAGTACTTC
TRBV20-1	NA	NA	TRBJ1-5	CSARALGRSQHF	TGCAGTGCTAGAGCACTCGGGAGATCCCAGCATTTT
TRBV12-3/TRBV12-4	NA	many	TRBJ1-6	CASSLSGSGSPLHF	TGTGCCAGCAGTTTATCAGGGTCGGGGTCACCCCTCCACTTT
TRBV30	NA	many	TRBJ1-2	CAWSGPGADGYTF	TGTGCCTGGAGTGGTCCGGGGGCTGATGGCTACACCTTC
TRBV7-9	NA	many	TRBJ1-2	CASSLASYPYGYTF	TGTGCCAGCAGCTTAGCATCGTATCCCTATGGCTACACCTTC
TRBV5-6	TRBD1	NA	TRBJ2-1	CASSLRWDSHNEQFF	TGTGCCAGCAGCCTACGATGGGACAGCCACAATGAGCAGTTCTTC
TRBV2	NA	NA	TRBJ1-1	CASSENADSSTEAFF	TGTGCCAGCAGTGAAAATGCGGACAGTAGCACTGAAGCTTTCTTT
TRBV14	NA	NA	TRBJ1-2	CASSPRFPPNYTF	TGTGCCAGCAGCCCCCGGTTCCCGCCTAACTACACCTTC
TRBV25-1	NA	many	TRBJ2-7	CASSEWESGEQYF	TGTGCCAGCAGTGAATGGGAGTCGGGCGAGCAGTACTTC
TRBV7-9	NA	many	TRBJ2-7	CASSLVNGGEQYF	TGTGCCAGCAGCTTAGTTAATGGCGGCGAGCAGTACTTC
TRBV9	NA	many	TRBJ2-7	CASSVDLAGGYEQYF	TGTGCCAGCAGCGTAGACCTAGCTGGAGGCTACGAGCAGTACTTC
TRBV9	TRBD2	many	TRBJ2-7	CASSASSGMAYEQYF	TGTGCCAGCAGCGCATCTAGCGGGATGGCCTACGAGCAGTACTTC
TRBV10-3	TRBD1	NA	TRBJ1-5	CAIGQGAHLNQPQHF	TGTGCCATCGGACAGGGGGCCCACCTCAATCAGCCCCAGCATTTT
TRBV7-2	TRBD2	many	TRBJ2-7	CASSRTSGRAYEQYF	TGTGCCAGCAGCAGAACTAGCGGGAGGGCCTACGAGCAGTACTTC
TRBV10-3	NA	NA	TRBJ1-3	CAIITDLENTIYF	TGTGCCATCATCACAGATCTGGAAAACACCATATATTTT
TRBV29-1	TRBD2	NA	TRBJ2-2	CSDGLAGGPGTGELFF	TGCAGCGACGGACTAGCGGGAGGCCCTGGCACCGGGGAGCTGTTTTTT
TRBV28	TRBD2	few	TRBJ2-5	CASGSGRLQETQYF	TGTGCCAGCGGTAGCGGGAGGCTACAAGAGACCCAGTACTTC
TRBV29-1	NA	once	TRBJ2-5	CSVERHIQETQYF	TGCAGCGTTGAAAGGCATATCCAAGAGACCCAGTACTTC
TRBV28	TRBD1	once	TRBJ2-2	CASSLSSGGANTGELFF	TGTGCCAGCAGTTTATCATCAGGGGGCGCAAATACCGGGGAGCTGTTTTTT
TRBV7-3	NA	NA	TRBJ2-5	CASRVGGAMGETQYF	TGTGCCAGCAGAGTAGGGGGAGCCATGGGAGAGACCCAGTACTTC
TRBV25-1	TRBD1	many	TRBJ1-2	CASRTGRSGYTF	TGTGCCAGCAGGACAGGGAGGTCGGGCTACACCTTC
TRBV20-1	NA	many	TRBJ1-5	CSASLGQEYQPQHF	TGCAGTGCTAGCCTTGGGCAGGAATATCAGCCCCAGCATTTT
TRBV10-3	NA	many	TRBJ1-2	CAISAEESYGYTF	TGTGCCATCAGTGCTGAGGAAAGCTATGGCTACACCTTC
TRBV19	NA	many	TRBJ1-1	CASSIGTVNTEAFF	TGTGCCAGTAGTATAGGCACAGTGAACACTGAAGCTTTCTTT
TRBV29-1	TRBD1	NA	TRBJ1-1	CSVKGGSEAFF	TGCAGCGTTAAAGGGGGCTCTGAAGCTTTCTTT
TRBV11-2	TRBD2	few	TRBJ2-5	CASSPTGTRQETQYF	TGTGCCAGCAGCCCGACCGGGACTAGACAAGAGACCCAGTACTTC
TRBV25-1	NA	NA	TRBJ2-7	CASTAGSSYEQYF	TGTGCCAGCACTGCCGGCAGCTCCTACGAGCAGTACTTC
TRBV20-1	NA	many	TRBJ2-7	CSASIRREIYEQYF	TGCAGTGCTAGCATCCGCCGGGAGATCTACGAGCAGTACTTC
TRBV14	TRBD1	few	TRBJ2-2	CATELGQGGTGELFF	TGTGCTACAGAACTGGGACAGGGGGGCACCGGGGAGCTGTTTTTT
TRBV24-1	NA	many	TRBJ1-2	CATSASGTGTNYGYTF	TGTGCCACCAGTGCTTCAGGAACAGGGACCAACTATGGCTACACCTTC
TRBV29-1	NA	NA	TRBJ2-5	CSVGANQETQYF	TGCAGCGTTGGGGCGAACCAAGAGACCCAGTACTTC
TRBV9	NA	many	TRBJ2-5	CASSVDRSFSETQYF	TGTGCCAGCAGCGTAGACCGTAGTTTTTCCGAGACCCAGTACTTC
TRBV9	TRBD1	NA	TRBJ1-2	CASSASSGTAINGYTF	TGTGCCAGCAGCGCCTCTAGCGGGACAGCTATAAATGGCTACACCTTC
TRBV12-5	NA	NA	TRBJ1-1	CASGRIGQANTEAFF	TGTGCTAGTGGGAGGATAGGACAAGCGAACACTGAAGCTTTCTTT
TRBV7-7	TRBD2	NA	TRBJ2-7	CASSLASSPRLAAYEQYF	TGTGCTAGCAGCTTAGCTAGCAGCCCTCGCCTAGCGGCCTACGAGCAGTACTTC
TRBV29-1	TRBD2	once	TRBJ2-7	CSARLAGSSEQYF	TGCAGCGCTCGACTAGCGGGATCCTCCGAGCAGTACTTC
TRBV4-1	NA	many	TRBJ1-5	CASSQGVSNQPQHF	TGCGCCAGCAGCCAAGGGGTTAGCAATCAGCCCCAGCATTTT
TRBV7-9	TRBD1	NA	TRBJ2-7	CASSHPDRAYEQYF	TGTGCCAGTAGCCACCCCGACAGGGCCTACGAGCAGTACTTC
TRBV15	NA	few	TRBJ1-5	CATSRTASNQPQHF	TGTGCCACCAGCAGGACAGCTAGCAATCAGCCCCAGCATTTT
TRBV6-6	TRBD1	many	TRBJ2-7	CASSYSGTAAIYEQYF	TGTGCCAGCAGTTACTCCGGGACAGCAGCGATTTACGAGCAGTACTTC
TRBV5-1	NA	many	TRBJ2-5	CASSLQVPRQETQYF	TGCGCCAGCAGCTTGCAGGTACCCCGACAAGAGACCCAGTACTTC
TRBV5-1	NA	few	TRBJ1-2	CASSVPASDGYTF	TGCGCCAGCAGCGTACCAGCCAGCGACGGCTACACCTTC
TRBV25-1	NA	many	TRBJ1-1	CASSDQGLNTEAFF	TGTGCCAGCAGTGACCAGGGTTTGAACACTGAAGCTTTCTTT